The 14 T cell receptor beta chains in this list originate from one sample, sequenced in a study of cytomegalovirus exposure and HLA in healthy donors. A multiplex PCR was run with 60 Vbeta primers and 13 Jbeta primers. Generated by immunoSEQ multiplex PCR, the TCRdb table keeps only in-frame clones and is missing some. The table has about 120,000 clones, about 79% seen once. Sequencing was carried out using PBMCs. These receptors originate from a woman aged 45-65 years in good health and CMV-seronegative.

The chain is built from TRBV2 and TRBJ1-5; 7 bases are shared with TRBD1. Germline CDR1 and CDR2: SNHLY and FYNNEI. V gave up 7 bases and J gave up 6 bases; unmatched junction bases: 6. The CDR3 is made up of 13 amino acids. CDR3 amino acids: CASTAGGGQPQHF. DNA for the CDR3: TGTGCCAGCACCGCAGGGGGTGGTCAGCCCCAGCATTTT. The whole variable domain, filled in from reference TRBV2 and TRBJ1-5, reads EPEVTQTPSHQVTQMGQEVILRCVPISNHLYFYWYRQILGQKVEFLVSFYNNEISEKSEIFDDQFSVERPDGSNFTLKIRSTKLEDSAMYFCASTAGGGQPQHFGDGTRLSIL.

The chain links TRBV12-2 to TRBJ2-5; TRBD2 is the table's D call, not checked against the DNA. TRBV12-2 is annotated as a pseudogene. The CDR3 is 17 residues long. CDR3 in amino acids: CASRLARLAGAQETQYF. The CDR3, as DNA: TGTGCAAGTCGCTTAGCGAGGCTAGCGGGAGCCCAAGAGACCCAGTACTTC.

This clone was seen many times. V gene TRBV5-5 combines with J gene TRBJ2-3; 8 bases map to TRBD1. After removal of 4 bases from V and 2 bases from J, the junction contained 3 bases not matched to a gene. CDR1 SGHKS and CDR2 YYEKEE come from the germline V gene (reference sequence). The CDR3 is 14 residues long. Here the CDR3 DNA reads TGTGCCAGCAGCCGGGACAGGTCCACAGATACGCAGTATTTT. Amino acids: CASSRDRSTDTQYF.

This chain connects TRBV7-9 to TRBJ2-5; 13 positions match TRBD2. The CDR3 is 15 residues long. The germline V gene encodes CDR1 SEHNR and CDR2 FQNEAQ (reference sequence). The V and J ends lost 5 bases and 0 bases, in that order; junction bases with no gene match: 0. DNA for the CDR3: TGTGCCAGCAGCGGGACTAGCGGGAACCAAGAGACCCAGTACTTC. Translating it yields CASSGTSGNQETQYF.

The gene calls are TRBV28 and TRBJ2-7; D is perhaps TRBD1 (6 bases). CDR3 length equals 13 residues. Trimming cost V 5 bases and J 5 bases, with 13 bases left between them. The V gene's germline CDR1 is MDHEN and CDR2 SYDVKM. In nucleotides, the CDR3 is TGTGCCAGCAGTATCGGGACAACCCACGAGCAGTACTTC. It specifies CASSIGTTHEQYF.

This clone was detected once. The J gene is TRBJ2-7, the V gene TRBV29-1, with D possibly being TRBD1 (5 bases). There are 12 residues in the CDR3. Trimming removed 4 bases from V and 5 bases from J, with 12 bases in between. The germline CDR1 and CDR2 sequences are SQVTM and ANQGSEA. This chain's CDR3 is CSVARALDEQYF. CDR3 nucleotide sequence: TGCAGCGTTGCCAGGGCGTTAGACGAGCAGTACTTC.

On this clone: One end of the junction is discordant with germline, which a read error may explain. The CDR3 bases are TGTGCCAGCTCAGCACTCTCCGGGACAGCTAACGAAAAACTGTTTTTT. It is translated as CASSALSGTANEKLFF. V gene TRBV18 combines with J gene TRBJ1-4; 7 bases fit TRBD1. This CDR3 has 16 amino acids. Germline V lookup: CDR1 KGHSH, CDR2 LQKENI.

The DNA for the CDR3 is TGTGCCAGTAGTATTCGGGATTCCACTGAAGCTTTCTTT. This gives the protein CASSIRDSTEAFF. The chain employs TRBV19 and TRBJ1-1, with unresolved D. Trimming cost V 3 bases and J 4 bases, with 9 bases left between them. Germline V gene data show CDR1 as LNHDA and CDR2 as SQIVND (reference sequence). The CDR3 totals 13 residues. Using reference TRBV19 and TRBJ1-1 for the parts outside the CDR3, the full variable domain is DGGITQSPKYLFRKEGQNVTLSCEQNLNHDAMYWYRQDPGQGLRLIYYSQIVNDFQKGDIAEGYSVSREKKESFPLTVTSAQKNPTAFYLCASSIRDSTEAFFGQGTRLTVV.

The CDR3 reads CASSLEGGQALSGNTIYF. The CDR3 region has the DNA TGTGCCAGCAGCTTAGAAGGCGGACAAGCCCTCTCTGGAAACACCATATATTTT. The J gene is TRBJ1-3, the V gene TRBV11-3; maybe TRBD1 (5 bases). The CDR3 runs 18 residues. The germline V and J ends were trimmed by 0 bases and 0 bases, with 15 bases remaining between them. Germline V gene data show CDR1 as SGHNT and CDR2 as YENEEA. The full variable domain, its missing parts supplied by reference TRBV11-3 and TRBJ1-3, is EAGVVQSPRYKIIEKKQPVAFWCNPISGHNTLYWYLQNLGQGPELLIRYENEEAVDDSQLPKDRFSAERLKGVDSTLKIQPAELGDSAVYLCASSLEGGQALSGNTIYFGEGSWLTVV.

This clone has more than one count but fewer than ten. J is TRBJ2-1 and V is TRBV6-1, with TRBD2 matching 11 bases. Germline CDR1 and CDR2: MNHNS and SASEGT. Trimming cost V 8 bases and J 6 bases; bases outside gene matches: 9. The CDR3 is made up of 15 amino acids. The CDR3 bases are TGTGCCAGCCTCCAACTAGCGGGAGCAAGCAATGAGCAGTTCTTC. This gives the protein CASLQLAGASNEQFF.

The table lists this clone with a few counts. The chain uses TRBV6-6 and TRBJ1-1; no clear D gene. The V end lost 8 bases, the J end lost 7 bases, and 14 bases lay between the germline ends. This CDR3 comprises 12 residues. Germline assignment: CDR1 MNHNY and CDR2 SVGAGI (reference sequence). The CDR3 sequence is CASPRELHEAFF. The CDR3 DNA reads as TGTGCCAGCCCACGGGAACTACATGAAGCTTTCTTT.

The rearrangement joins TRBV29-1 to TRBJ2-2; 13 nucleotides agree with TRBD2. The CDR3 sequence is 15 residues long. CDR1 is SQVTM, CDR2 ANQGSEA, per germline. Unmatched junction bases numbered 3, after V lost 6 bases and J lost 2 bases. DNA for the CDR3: TGCAGCGTGGGGACTAGCGGGACAAACACCGGGGAGCTGTTTTTT. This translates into CSVGTSGTNTGELFF.

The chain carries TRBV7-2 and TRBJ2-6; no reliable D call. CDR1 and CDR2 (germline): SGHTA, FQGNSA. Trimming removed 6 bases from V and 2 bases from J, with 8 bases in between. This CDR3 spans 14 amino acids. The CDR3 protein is CASREQTGANVLTF. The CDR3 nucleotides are TGTGCCAGCAGGGAGCAGACTGGGGCCAACGTCCTGACTTTC.

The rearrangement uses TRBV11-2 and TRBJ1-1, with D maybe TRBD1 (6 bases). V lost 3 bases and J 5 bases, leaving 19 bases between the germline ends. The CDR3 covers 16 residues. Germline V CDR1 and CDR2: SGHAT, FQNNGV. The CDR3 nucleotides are TGTGCCAGCAGCTTTACCGCCCGGACAGCATCGACTGAAGCTTTCTTT. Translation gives CASSFTARTASTEAFF.